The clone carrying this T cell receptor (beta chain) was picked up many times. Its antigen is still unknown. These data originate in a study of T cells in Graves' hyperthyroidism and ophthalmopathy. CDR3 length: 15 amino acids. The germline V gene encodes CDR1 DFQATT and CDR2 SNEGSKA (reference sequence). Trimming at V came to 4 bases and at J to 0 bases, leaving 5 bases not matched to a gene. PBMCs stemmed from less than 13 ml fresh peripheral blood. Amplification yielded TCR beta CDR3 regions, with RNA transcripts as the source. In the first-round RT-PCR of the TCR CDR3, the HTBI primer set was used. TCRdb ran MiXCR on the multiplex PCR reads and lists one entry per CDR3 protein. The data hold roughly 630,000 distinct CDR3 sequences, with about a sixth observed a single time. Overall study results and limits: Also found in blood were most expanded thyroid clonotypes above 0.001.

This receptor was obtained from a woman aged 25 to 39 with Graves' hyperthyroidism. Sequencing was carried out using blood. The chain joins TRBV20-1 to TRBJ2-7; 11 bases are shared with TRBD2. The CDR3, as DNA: TGCAGTGCTACCCCGGGACTAGCGGCCTCCTACGAGCAGTACTTC. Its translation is CSATPGLAASYEQYF.